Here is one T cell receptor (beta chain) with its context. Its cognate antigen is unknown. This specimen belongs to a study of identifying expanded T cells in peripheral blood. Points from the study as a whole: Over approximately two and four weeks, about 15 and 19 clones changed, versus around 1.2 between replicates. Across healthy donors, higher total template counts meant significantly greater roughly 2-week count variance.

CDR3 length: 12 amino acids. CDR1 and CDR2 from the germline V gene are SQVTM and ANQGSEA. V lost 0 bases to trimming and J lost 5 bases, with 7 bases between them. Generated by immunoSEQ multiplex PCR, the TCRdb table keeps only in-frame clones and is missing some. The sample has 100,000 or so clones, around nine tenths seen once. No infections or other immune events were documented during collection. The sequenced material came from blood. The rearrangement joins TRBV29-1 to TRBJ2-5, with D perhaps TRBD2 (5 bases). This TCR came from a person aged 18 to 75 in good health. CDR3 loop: CSVEDGGETQYF. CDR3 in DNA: TGCAGCGTTGAAGATGGCGGGGAGACCCAGTACTTC.